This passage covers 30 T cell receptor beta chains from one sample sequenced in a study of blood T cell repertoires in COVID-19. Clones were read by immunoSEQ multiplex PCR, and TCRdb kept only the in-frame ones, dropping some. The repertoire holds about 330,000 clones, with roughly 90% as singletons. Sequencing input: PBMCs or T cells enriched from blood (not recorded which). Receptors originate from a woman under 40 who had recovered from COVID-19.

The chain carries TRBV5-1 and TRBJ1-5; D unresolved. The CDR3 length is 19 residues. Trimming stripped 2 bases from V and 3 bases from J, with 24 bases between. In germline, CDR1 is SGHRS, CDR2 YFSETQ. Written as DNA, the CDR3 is TGCGCCAGCAGCTTTTGGTCTCCTTCGGGGAATGCAGTCAATCAGCCCCAGCATTTT. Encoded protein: CASSFWSPSGNAVNQPQHF.

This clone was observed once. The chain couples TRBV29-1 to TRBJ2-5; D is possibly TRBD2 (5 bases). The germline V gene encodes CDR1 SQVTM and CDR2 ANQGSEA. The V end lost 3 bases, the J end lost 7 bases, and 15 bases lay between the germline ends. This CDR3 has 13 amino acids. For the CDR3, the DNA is TGCAGCGTTGAGTTTCCGGGGTGGGTGACCCAGTACTTC. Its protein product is CSVEFPGWVTQYF.

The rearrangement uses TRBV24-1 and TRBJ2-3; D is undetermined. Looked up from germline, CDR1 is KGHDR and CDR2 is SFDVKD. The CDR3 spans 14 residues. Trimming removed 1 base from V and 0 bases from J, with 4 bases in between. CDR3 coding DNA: TGTGCCACCAGTGATTTTCGGAGCACAGATACGCAGTATTTT. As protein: CATSDFRSTDTQYF.

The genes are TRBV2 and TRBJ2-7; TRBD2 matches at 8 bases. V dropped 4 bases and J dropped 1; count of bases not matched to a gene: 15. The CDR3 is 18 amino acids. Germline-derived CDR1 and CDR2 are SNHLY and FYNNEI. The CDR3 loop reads CASSAPSGLGPGSYEQYF. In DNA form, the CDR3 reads TGTGCCAGCAGTGCCCCGTCGGGACTAGGTCCGGGTTCCTACGAGCAGTACTTC.

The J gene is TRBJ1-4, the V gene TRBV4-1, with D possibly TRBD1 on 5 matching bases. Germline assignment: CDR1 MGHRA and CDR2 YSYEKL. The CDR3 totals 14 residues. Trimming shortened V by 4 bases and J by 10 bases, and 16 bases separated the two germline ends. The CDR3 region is CASSRGDGWGKLFF. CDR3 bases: TGCGCCAGCAGCCGCGGGGACGGGTGGGGAAAACTGTTTTTT.

CDR3 sequence (DNA): TGTGCCAGCAGCCCCGAAGAGACTAGCGTGGGGACCCAGTACTTC. Its protein product is CASSPEETSVGTQYF. V usage is TRBV4-2 and J usage is TRBJ2-5, with TRBD2 identical over 8 bases. CDR3 length: 15 residues. Unmatched junction bases numbered 11, after V lost 4 bases and J lost 7 bases. Germline CDR1 is LGHNA and CDR2 is YNFKEQ.

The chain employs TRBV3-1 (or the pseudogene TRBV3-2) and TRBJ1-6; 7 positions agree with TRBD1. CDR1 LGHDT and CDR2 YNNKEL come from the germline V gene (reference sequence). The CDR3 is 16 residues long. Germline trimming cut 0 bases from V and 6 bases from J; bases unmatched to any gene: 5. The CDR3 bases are TGTGCCAGCAGCCAAGAGAGGGGGCTCGGTAATTCACCCCTCCACTTT. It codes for CASSQERGLGNSPLHF.

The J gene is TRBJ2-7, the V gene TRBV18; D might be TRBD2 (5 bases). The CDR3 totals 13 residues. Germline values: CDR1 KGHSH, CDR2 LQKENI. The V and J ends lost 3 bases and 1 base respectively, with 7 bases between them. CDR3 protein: CASSPGVSYEQYF. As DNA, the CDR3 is TGTGCCAGCTCACCCGGGGTTTCCTACGAGCAGTACTTC.

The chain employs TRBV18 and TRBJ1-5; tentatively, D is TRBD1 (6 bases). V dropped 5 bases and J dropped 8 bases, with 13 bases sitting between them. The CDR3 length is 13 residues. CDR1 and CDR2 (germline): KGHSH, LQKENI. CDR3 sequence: CASSGQPREPQHF. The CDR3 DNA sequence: TGTGCCAGCTCAGGACAGCCTCGGGAGCCCCAGCATTTT. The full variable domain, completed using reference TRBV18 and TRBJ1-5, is NAGVMQNPRHLVRRRGQEARLRCSPMKGHSHVYWYRQLPEEGLKFMVYLQKENIIDESGMPKERFSAEFPKEGPSILRIQQVVRGDSAAYFCASSGQPREPQHFGDGTRLSIL.

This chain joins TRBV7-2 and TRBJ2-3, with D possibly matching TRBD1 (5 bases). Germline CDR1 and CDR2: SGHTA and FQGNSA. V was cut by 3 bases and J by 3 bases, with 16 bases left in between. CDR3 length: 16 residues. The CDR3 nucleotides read TGTGCCAGCAGCTTGGGCAGGGTTGATCGTACAGATACGCAGTATTTT. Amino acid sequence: CASSLGRVDRTDTQYF.

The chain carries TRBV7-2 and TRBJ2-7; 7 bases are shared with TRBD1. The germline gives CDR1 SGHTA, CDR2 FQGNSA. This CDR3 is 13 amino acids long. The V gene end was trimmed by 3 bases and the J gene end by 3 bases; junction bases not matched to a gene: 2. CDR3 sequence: CASSLTGLYEQYF. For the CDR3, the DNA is TGTGCCAGCAGCTTGACAGGGCTCTACGAGCAGTACTTC. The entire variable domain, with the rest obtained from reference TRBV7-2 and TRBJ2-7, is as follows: GAGVSQSPSNKVTEKGKDVELRCDPISGHTALYWYRQSLGQGLEFLIYFQGNSAPDKSGLPSDRFSAERTGGSVSTLTIQRTQQEDSAVYLCASSLTGLYEQYFGPGTRLTVT.

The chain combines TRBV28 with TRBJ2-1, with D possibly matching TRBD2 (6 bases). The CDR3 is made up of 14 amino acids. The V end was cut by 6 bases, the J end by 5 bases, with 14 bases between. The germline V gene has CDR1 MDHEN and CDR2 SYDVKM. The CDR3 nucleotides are TGTGCCAGCAGCCCGCCGGGGACTCACAATGAGCAGTTCTTC. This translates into CASSPPGTHNEQFF.

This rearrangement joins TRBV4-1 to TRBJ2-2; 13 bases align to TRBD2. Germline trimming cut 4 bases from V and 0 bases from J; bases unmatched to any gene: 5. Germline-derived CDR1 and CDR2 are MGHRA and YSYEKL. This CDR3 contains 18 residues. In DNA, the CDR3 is TGCGCCAGCAGCCCTGGACTAGCGGGGGCCTCGAACACCGGGGAGCTGTTTTTT. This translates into CASSPGLAGASNTGELFF.

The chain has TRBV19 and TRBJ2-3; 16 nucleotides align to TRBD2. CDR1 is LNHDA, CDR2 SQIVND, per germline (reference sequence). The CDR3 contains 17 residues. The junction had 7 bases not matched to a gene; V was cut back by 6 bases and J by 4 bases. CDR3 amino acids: CASRRLGLAGGPDTQYF. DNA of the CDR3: TGTGCCAGTAGGAGATTGGGACTAGCGGGGGGGCCAGATACGCAGTATTTT.

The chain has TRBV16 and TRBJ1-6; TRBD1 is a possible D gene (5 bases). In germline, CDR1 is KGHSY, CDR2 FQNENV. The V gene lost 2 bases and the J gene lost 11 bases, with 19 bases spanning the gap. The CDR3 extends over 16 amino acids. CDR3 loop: CASSQGPQGAYPPLHF. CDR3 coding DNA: TGTGCCAGCAGCCAAGGCCCTCAGGGCGCATATCCACCCCTCCACTTT.

CDR3 sequence reads: CASSRNNRELNTEAFF. CDR3 DNA sequence: TGCGCCAGCAGCCGAAATAACCGGGAGCTGAACACTGAAGCTTTCTTT. The J gene is TRBJ1-1, the V gene TRBV4-1; unclear D gene. The CDR3 is 16 residues long. Trimming stripped 4 bases from V and 0 bases from J, with 15 bases between. Germline CDR1 MGHRA, CDR2 YSYEKL.

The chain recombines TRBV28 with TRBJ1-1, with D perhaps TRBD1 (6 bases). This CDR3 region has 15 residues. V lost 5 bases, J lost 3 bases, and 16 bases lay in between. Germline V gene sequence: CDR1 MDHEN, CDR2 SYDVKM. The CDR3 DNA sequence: TGTGCCAGCAGTAAAGGGGGTTCGGACTACACTGAAGCTTTCTTT. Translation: CASSKGGSDYTEAFF. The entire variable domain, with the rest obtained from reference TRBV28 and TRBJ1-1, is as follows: DVKVTQSSRYLVKRTGEKVFLECVQDMDHENMFWYRQDPGLGLRLIYFSYDVKMKEKGDIPEGYSVSREKKERFSLILESASTNQTSMYLCASSKGGSDYTEAFFGQGTRLTVV.

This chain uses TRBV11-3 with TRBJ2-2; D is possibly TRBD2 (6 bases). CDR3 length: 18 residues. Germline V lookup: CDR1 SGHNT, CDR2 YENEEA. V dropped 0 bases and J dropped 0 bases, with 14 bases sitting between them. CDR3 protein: CASSLDPGRGTNTGELFF. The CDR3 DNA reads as TGTGCCAGCAGCTTAGATCCCGGGCGGGGAACGAACACCGGGGAGCTGTTTTTT.

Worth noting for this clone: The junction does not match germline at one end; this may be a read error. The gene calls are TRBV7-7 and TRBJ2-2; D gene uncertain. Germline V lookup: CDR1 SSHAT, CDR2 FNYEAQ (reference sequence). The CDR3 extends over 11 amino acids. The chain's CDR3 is CASSSSGELFF. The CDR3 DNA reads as TGTGCTAGCAGCTCTTCCGGGGAGCTGTTTTTT.

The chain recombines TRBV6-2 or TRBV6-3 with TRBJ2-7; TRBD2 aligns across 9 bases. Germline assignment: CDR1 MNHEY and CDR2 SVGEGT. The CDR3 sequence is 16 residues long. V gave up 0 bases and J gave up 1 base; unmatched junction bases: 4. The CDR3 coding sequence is TGTGCCAGCAGTTACTCGATGACTAGCGGATCCTACGAGCAGTACTTC. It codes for CASSYSMTSGSYEQYF.

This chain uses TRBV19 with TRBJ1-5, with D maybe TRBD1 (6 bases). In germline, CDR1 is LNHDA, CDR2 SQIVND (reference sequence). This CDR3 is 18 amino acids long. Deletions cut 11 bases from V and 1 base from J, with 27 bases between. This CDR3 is CASEVGRGRKTSNQPQHF. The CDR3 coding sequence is TGTGCCTCCGAGGTGGGCAGGGGCCGCAAAACGAGCAATCAGCCCCAGCATTTT.

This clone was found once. The CDR3 region has the DNA TGCGCCAGCAGCGTTTACCGGACAGGGGGATCCTACAATGAGCAGTTCTTC. It encodes CASSVYRTGGSYNEQFF. The chain uses TRBV4-3 and TRBJ2-1; 10 bases match TRBD1. This CDR3 comprises 17 residues. CDR1 and CDR2 from the germline V gene are LGHNA and YSLEER. V gave up 5 bases and J gave up 1 base; unmatched junction bases: 8.

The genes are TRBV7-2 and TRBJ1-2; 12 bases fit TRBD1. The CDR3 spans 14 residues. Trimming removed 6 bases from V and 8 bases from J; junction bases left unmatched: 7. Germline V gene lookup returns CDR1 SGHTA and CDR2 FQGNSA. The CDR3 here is CASRSGTGGAGYTF. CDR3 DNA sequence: TGTGCCAGCAGATCCGGGACAGGGGGCGCCGGCTACACCTTC. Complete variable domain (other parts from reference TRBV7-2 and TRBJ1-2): GAGVSQSPSNKVTEKGKDVELRCDPISGHTALYWYRQSLGQGLEFLIYFQGNSAPDKSGLPSDRFSAERTGGSVSTLTIQRTQQEDSAVYLCASRSGTGGAGYTFGSGTRLTVV.

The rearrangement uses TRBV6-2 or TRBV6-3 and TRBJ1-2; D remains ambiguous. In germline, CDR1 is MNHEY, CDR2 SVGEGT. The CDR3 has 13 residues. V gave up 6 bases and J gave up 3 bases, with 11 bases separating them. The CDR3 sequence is CASSLTADYGYTF. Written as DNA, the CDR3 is TGTGCCAGCAGCCTCACAGCGGACTATGGCTACACCTTC.

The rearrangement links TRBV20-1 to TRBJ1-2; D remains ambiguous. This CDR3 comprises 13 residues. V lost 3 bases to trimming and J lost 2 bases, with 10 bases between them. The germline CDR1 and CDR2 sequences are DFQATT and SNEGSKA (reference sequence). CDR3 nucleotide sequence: TGCAGTGCTAGTGGCTTCGAGAACTATGGCTACACCTTC. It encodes CSASGFENYGYTF.

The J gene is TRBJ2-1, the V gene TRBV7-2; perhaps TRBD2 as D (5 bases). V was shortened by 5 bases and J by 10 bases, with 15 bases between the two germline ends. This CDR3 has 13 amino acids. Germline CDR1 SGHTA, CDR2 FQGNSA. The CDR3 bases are TGTGCCAGCAGCCGAGTGAGGGTTAACGAGCAGTTCTTC. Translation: CASSRVRVNEQFF.

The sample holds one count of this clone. CDR3 loop: CASSIGLAGPLDTQYF. DNA for the CDR3: TGTGCCAGCAGCATAGGACTAGCGGGGCCCCTTGATACGCAGTATTTT. This sequence joins TRBV5-8 and TRBJ2-3; TRBD2 matches 12 bases. V shed 4 bases, J shed 6 bases, and the junction held 9 bases outside the gene matches. Germline CDR1 is SGHTS and CDR2 is YDEGEE. This CDR3 is built from 16 residues. The whole variable domain, filled in from reference TRBV5-8 and TRBJ2-3, reads EAGVTQSPTHLIKTRGQQATLRCSPISGHTSVYWYQQALGLGLQFLLWYDEGEERNRGNFPPRFSGRQFPNYSSELNVNALELEDSALYLCASSIGLAGPLDTQYFGPGTRLTVL.

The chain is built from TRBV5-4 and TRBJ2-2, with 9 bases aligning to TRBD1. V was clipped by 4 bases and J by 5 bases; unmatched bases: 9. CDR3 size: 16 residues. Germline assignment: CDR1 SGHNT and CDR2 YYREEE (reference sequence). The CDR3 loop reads CASSTPQGARTGELFF. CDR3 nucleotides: TGTGCCAGCAGCACTCCACAGGGGGCGAGAACCGGGGAGCTGTTTTTT. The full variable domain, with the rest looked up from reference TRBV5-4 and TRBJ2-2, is ETGVTQSPTHLIKTRGQQVTLRCSSQSGHNTVSWYQQALGQGPQFIFQYYREEENGRGNFPPRFSGLQFPNYSSELNVNALELDDSALYLCASSTPQGARTGELFFGEGSRLTVL.

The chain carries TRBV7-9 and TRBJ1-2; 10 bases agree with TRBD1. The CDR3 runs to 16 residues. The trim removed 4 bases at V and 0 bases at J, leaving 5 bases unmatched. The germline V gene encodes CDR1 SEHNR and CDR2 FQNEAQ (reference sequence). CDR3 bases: TGTGCCAGCAGCTCCGGGACAGGGGCGTCTAACTATGGCTACACCTTC. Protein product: CASSSGTGASNYGYTF.

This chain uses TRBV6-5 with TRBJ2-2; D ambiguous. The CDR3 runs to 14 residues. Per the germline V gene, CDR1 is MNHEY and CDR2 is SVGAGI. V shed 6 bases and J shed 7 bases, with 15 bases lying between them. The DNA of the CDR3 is TGTGCCAGCAGGCCCGGGTGGGTAAACGGGGAGCTGTTTTTT. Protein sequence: CASRPGWVNGELFF.